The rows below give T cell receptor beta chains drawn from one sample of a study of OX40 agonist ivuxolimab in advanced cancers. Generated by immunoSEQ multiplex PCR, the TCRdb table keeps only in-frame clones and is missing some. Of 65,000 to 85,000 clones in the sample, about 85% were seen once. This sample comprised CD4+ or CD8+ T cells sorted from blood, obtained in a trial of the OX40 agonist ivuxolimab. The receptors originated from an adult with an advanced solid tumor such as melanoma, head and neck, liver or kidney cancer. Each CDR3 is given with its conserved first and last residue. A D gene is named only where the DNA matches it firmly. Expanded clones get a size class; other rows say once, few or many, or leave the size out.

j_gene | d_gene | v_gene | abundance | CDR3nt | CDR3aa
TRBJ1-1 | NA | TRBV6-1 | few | TGTGCCCACAGGGAGATCATAGGGGGCACTGAAGCTTTCTTT | CAHREIIGGTEAFF
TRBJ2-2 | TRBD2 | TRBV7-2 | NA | TGTGCCAGCAGCTTGATGACGGGGGGAACGAACACCGGGGAGCTGTTTTTT | CASSLMTGGTNTGELFF
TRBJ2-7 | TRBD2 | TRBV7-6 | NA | TGTGCCAGCAGCTTAGGCCCCCCGGGGGGTACCTACGAGCAGTACTTC | CASSLGPPGGTYEQYF
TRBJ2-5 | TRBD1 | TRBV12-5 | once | TGTGCTAGTGGTCCCCGGCCCCGGACAGGGATGGAGACCCAGTACTTC | CASGPRPRTGMETQYF
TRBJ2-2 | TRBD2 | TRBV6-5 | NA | TGTGCCAGCAGTCCGGGCCGTAGCGGGTCCGGGGAGCTGTTTTTT | CASSPGRSGSGELFF
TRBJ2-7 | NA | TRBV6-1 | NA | TGTGCCAGCAGTGCGTACTACGAGCAGTACTTC | CASSAYYEQYF
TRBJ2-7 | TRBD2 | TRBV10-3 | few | TGTGCCATCAGCGGTAGCGGGAGCCCCTCCTACGAGCAGTACTTC | CAISGSGSPSYEQYF
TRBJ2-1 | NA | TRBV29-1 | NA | TGCAGCGTTGAAGAAGGGAACCCTACTCAGGGGCAGTTCTTC | CSVEEGNPTQGQFF
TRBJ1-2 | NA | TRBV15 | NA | TGTGCCACCAGCAGAGATGACAAGAACAACTATGGCTACACCTTC | CATSRDDKNNYGYTF
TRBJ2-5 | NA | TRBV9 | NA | TGTGCCAGCACCCCCCCCGGGGCCGAAGAGACCCAGTACTTC | CASTPPGAEETQYF
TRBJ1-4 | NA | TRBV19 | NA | TGTGCCAGTCGAGGCTTCGTAGGGGAAAAACTGTTTTTT | CASRGFVGEKLFF
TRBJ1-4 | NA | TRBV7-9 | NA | TGTGCCAGCAGTCCCGGGACACGAGGGGAAAAACTGTTTTTT | CASSPGTRGEKLFF
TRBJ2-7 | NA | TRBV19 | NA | TGTGCCAGCCGCCCGGGCGGACTCTACGAGCAGTACTTC | CASRPGGLYEQYF
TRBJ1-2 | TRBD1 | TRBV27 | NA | TGTGCCAGCAGGGGGGCAGGGGGCGGTGGCTACACCTTC | CASRGAGGGGYTF
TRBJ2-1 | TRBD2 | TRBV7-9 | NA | TGTGCCAGCAGCTTAGGGACTAGCGGGAACTCCTACAATGAGCAGTTCTTC | CASSLGTSGNSYNEQFF
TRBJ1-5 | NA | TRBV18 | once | TGTGCCAGCTCACCCGTCGCGGGGTATAGCAATCAGCCCCAGCATTTT | CASSPVAGYSNQPQHF
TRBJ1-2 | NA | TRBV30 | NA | TGTGCCTGGAGCTGGGAAGGCCTACTGACCTTC | CAWSWEGLLTF
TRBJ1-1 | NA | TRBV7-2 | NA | TGTGCCAGCAGCTCCAGGTCTGGCGGGCTTAGCACTGAAGCTTTCTTT | CASSSRSGGLSTEAFF
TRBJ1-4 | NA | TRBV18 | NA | TGTGCCAGCTCGAGGGGTAATGAAAAACTGTTTTTT | CASSRGNEKLFF
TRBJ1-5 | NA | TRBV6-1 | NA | TGTGCCAGCAGGTACGACAGGAGCAATCAGCCCCAGCATTTT | CASRYDRSNQPQHF
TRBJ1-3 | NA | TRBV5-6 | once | TGTGCCAGCAGCTTCGGGTCCCGGGACCCTCTTGGAAACACCATATATTTT | CASSFGSRDPLGNTIYF
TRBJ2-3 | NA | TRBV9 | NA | TGTGCCAGCAGCGTACAGGGGCTAGATACGCAGTATTTT | CASSVQGLDTQYF
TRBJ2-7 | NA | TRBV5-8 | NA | TGTGCCAGCAGCTTGGCCCTGCGGGACGGGCCCCCCTTCGAGCAGTACTTC | CASSLALRDGPPFEQYF
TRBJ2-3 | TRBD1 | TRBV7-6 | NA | TGTGCCAGCAGCTTTCAGGGGGCAGGAGGCACAGATACGCAGTATTTT | CASSFQGAGGTDTQYF
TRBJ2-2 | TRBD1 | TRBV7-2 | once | TGTGCCAGCAGCTTAGGATTAGGACAGGGGGCAATCGGGGAGCTGTTTTTT | CASSLGLGQGAIGELFF
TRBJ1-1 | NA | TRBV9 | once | TGTGCCAGCAGCCTTAGAGGAGGGTTCGAGGGAGCTTTCTTT | CASSLRGGFEGAFF
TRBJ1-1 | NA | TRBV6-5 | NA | TGTGCCAGCAGTCCAGGCCCGGGGGCTGAAGCTTTCTTT | CASSPGPGAEAFF
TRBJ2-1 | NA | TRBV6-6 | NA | TGTGCCAGCAGTTATTCGTCCCTAGACAATGAGCAGTTCTTC | CASSYSSLDNEQFF
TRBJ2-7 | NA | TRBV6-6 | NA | TGTGCCAGCAGTTTCCCCCCGCAGGGGTCGTCCTACGAGCAGTACTTC | CASSFPPQGSSYEQYF
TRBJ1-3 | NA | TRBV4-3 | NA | TGCGCCAGCAGCCAAGATAGGGGGGGCACAGGGACGGTGAACACCATATATTTT | CASSQDRGGTGTVNTIYF
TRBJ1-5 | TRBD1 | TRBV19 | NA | TGTGCCAGTAGTCGGGGACAGGCCGCTCCCGGCAATCAGCCCCAGCATTTT | CASSRGQAAPGNQPQHF
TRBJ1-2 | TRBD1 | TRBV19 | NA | TGTGCCAGTACTCCGCTGGACAGGGCGGATTATGGCTACACCTTC | CASTPLDRADYGYTF
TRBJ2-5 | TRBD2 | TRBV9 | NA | TGTGCCAGCAGTCAAGGACTAGCGGGAGGGGAGACCCAGTACTTC | CASSQGLAGGETQYF